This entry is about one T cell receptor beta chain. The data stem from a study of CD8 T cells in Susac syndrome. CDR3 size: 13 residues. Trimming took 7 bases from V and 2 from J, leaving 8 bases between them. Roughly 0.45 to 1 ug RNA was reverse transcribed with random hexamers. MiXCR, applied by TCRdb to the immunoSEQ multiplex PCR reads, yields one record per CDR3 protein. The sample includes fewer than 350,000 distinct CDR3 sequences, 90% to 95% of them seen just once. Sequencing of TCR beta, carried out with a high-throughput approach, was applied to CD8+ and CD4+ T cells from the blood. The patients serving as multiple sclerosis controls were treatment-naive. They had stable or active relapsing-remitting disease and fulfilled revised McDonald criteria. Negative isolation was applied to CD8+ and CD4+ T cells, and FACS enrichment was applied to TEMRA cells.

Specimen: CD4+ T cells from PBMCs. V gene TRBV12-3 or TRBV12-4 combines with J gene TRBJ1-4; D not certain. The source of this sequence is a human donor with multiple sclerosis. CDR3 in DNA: TGTGCCAGCACGCGAAGGACTAATGAAAAACTGTTTTTT. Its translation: CASTRRTNEKLFF.